This T cell receptor beta chain was sequenced in a study of T cells in Graves' hyperthyroidism and ophthalmopathy. Study summary: Upon initial diagnosis and before any treatment, peripheral blood was collected.

Germline lookup yields CDR1 MDHEN and CDR2 SYDVKM. This CDR3 comprises 18 residues. With 4 bases removed from V and 0 bases from J, the gap between germline ends came to 19 bases. This clonotype was seen only a few times. Antigen: not known. Study findings and constraints: Classification by a 13 V-J model distinguished ophthalmopathy from stable hyperthyroidism. Most expanded thyroid clonotypes above 0.001 also appeared in blood.

Amplified regions were TCR beta CDR3 sequences from RNA transcripts. During a first-round RT-PCR of the TCR CDR3, the HTBI primer set was used. TCRdb used MiXCR to reprocess the multiplex PCR reads, holding one entry per CDR3 protein. The sample lists a few hundred thousand distinct CDR3 sequences, 20% to 30% occurring once. The source of this sequence is a man between 50 and 59 years old with Graves' hyperthyroidism. Specimen: blood. The rearrangement uses TRBV28 and TRBJ1-5; D is ambiguous. The CDR3 sequence is CASSSPRGGDYSNQPQHF. DNA for the CDR3: TGTGCCAGCAGTTCGCCACGGGGAGGCGATTATAGCAATCAGCCCCAGCATTTT.